The rows below give T cell receptor beta chains drawn from one sample of a study of CD8+ T cells in alopecia areata. Data came from immunoSEQ multiplex PCR; TCRdb stores just in-frame clones and leaves some out. The data hold about 200,000 clones, with 58% observed a single time. The starting material was CD4+ T cells sorted from blood, obtained at week 24, from a patient treated with tofacitinib. The receptors derive from a human donor with alopecia areata. Each CDR3 is given without its conserved first and last residue. A D gene is named only where the DNA matches it firmly.

NA TRBJ1-3 TRBV5-5 ASSLQLGADSGNTIY
NA TRBJ2-1 TRBV7-2 ASSLSGNEQF
TRBD2 TRBJ2-5 TRBV2 ASSARASGRETQY
TRBD1 TRBJ1-2 TRBV25-1 ASSEYIQGVSDGYT
TRBD1 TRBJ2-6 TRBV7-9 ASSPTGQGAGGANVLT
TRBD1 TRBJ2-7 TRBV6-1 ASSSLDRGRYEQY
NA TRBJ2-1 TRBV7-2 ASSLVPTRGNEQF
NA TRBJ2-7 TRBV14 ASSPGAFYEQY
TRBD1 TRBJ2-1 TRBV11-2 ASSLGSGDRAADEQF
TRBD1 TRBJ2-2 TRBV11-2 ASRHRDRDSGELF
NA TRBJ2-6 TRBV27 ASSGGGSGANVLT
NA TRBJ2-1 TRBV29-1 SVHSRSYNEQF
NA TRBJ2-7 TRBV7-9 ASSSSGREQY
NA TRBJ2-3 TRBV4-3 ASSQDRMREFPDTQY
NA TRBJ1-2 TRBV7-9 ASSLSGMNYGYT
NA TRBJ2-2 TRBV4-3 ASSQDPRGSGELF
TRBD2 TRBJ2-1 TRBV5-4 ASSSKREGNEQF
NA TRBJ2-5 TRBV4-1 ASSQSAAEETQY
TRBD2 TRBJ2-7 TRBV27 ASSFSLPGETSGDEQY
NA TRBJ1-2 TRBV6-5 ASSLNRSPAYGYT
NA TRBJ2-5 TRBV15 ATSGGVRETQY
TRBD1 TRBJ2-5 TRBV5-4 ASSETGGYGTQY
NA TRBJ1-6 TRBV4-2 ASSPGPKGSPLH
NA TRBJ2-3 TRBV6-6 ASSQMTDTQY
TRBD2 TRBJ2-3 TRBV19 ASVAIAGAPDTQY
NA TRBJ1-1 TRBV9 ASSVGQGLNTEAF
NA TRBJ2-3 TRBV18 ASSPHRESTDTQY